A selection of T cell receptor beta chains follows, all from one sample in a study of blood T cell repertoires in COVID-19. Using immunoSEQ multiplex PCR, the repertoire was profiled, and TCRdb retains in-frame clones only, with some absent. The sample holds approximately 500,000 clones; 80% to 90% are singletons and the top ten take roughly 3.2%. The sample consisted of peripheral blood. The receptor source for this set is a human donor in a cohort sampled during active COVID-19. The CDR3 runs from the conserved cysteine through the conserved F or W. Fields, in order: D gene, V gene, J gene, clone size, CDR3 DNA, CDR3 protein. A D gene is named only where the DNA matches it firmly. Clone size, where shown, is once, few, many, or a class for clones that have expanded.

D gene: TRBD2; V gene: TRBV5-1; J gene: TRBJ2-2; clone size: many; CDR3 DNA: TGCGCCAGCAGCTTGCTAGCGGAAGCGAACACCGGGGAGCTGTTTTTT; CDR3 protein: CASSLLAEANTGELFF
D gene: .; V gene: TRBV7-9; J gene: TRBJ1-1; clone size: .; CDR3 DNA: TGTGCCAGCCGCGGGGTGGGGCTAAGGAACACTGAAGCTTTCTTT; CDR3 protein: CASRGVGLRNTEAFF
D gene: .; V gene: TRBV6-5; J gene: TRBJ1-2; clone size: .; CDR3 DNA: TGTGCCAGCAGTTACTCGGGAGGGATCTATGGCTACACCTTC; CDR3 protein: CASSYSGGIYGYTF
D gene: TRBD1; V gene: TRBV19; J gene: TRBJ1-5; clone size: once; CDR3 DNA: TGTGCCAGTAGTATAGATCACGAGGGGGCGGGATGGCTGACCCAGCATTTT; CDR3 protein: CASSIDHEGAGWLTQHF
D gene: TRBD1; V gene: TRBV3-1/TRBV3-2; J gene: TRBJ1-2; clone size: .; CDR3 DNA: TGTGCCAGCAGCCAAGGGTGGGACAGGATCAACTATGGCTACACCTTC; CDR3 protein: CASSQGWDRINYGYTF
D gene: TRBD2; V gene: TRBV6-5; J gene: TRBJ2-7; clone size: .; CDR3 DNA: TGTGCCAGCAGTTACAGCGGGAGGGCCTTAGGCGAGCAGTACTTC; CDR3 protein: CASSYSGRALGEQYF
D gene: .; V gene: TRBV10-1; J gene: TRBJ1-3; clone size: .; CDR3 DNA: TGCGCCAGCAGACTGCCAGGGTACTCTGGAAACACCATATATTTT; CDR3 protein: CASRLPGYSGNTIYF
D gene: TRBD1; V gene: TRBV6-5; J gene: TRBJ2-7; clone size: .; CDR3 DNA: TGTGCCAGCAGACTAGGACAGGGGTGGAACGAGCAGTACTTC; CDR3 protein: CASRLGQGWNEQYF
D gene: TRBD1; V gene: TRBV27; J gene: TRBJ2-2; clone size: .; CDR3 DNA: TGTGCCAGCAGTACCCGGACAGGGGGCGCAGCCGGGGAGCTGTTTTTT; CDR3 protein: CASSTRTGGAAGELFF
D gene: TRBD1; V gene: TRBV5-1; J gene: TRBJ1-4; clone size: once; CDR3 DNA: TGCGCCAGCAGCACGGGACAGGGTCAGGAAAAACTGTTTTTT; CDR3 protein: CASSTGQGQEKLFF
D gene: TRBD2; V gene: TRBV7-2; J gene: TRBJ2-7; clone size: .; CDR3 DNA: TGTGCCAGCAGCTTAGGGGATTGGCGGGAGGGGTACGAGCAGTACTTC; CDR3 protein: CASSLGDWREGYEQYF
D gene: .; V gene: TRBV5-4; J gene: TRBJ2-3; clone size: .; CDR3 DNA: TGTGCCAGCAGCTTGGGGCCCCCGAGCACAGATACGCAGTATTTT; CDR3 protein: CASSLGPPSTDTQYF
D gene: TRBD1; V gene: TRBV7-2; J gene: TRBJ1-4; clone size: few; CDR3 DNA: TGTGCCAGCAGCGCACCGGGACAGGGGGCTAATAATGAAAAACTGTTTTTT; CDR3 protein: CASSAPGQGANNEKLFF
D gene: .; V gene: TRBV6-2/TRBV6-3; J gene: TRBJ1-2; clone size: .; CDR3 DNA: TGTGCCAGCAGTTACCCACAGGGACGAGGCTACACCTTC; CDR3 protein: CASSYPQGRGYTF
D gene: TRBD1; V gene: TRBV5-5; J gene: TRBJ2-5; clone size: .; CDR3 DNA: TGTGCCAGCAGCATCGACAGGGCGCAAGAGACCCAGTACTTC; CDR3 protein: CASSIDRAQETQYF
D gene: .; V gene: TRBV6-5; J gene: TRBJ2-7; clone size: .; CDR3 DNA: TGTGCCAGCAGTTACTCCAGTCAGGGGACCTACGAGCAGTACTTC; CDR3 protein: CASSYSSQGTYEQYF
D gene: .; V gene: TRBV15; J gene: TRBJ2-3; clone size: once; CDR3 DNA: TGTGCCACCAGCAGATACTCCGGGAACACAGATACGCAGTATTTT; CDR3 protein: CATSRYSGNTDTQYF
D gene: .; V gene: TRBV3-1/TRBV3-2; J gene: TRBJ1-3; clone size: .; CDR3 DNA: TGTGCCAGCAGCCAAGTCAGGGATTATGGAAACACCATATATTTT; CDR3 protein: CASSQVRDYGNTIYF
D gene: .; V gene: TRBV18; J gene: TRBJ2-1; clone size: once; CDR3 DNA: TGTGCCAGCTCAAACGGGGTCTCGATCTCCTACAATGAGCAGTTCTTC; CDR3 protein: CASSNGVSISYNEQFF
D gene: TRBD2; V gene: TRBV9; J gene: TRBJ2-1; clone size: .; CDR3 DNA: TGTGCCAGCAGCCCCCGTTTAGCGGGGAACAATGAGCAGTTCTTC; CDR3 protein: CASSPRLAGNNEQFF
D gene: .; V gene: TRBV7-9; J gene: TRBJ2-2; clone size: .; CDR3 DNA: TGTGCCAGCAGCCCTAGGGGAAGGCGAATCACCGGGGAGCTGTTTTTT; CDR3 protein: CASSPRGRRITGELFF
D gene: TRBD1; V gene: TRBV28; J gene: TRBJ1-2; clone size: .; CDR3 DNA: TGTGCCAGCAGTAAATCCGGGACAGGGGCTTATGGCTACACCTTC; CDR3 protein: CASSKSGTGAYGYTF
D gene: .; V gene: TRBV19; J gene: TRBJ1-1; clone size: .; CDR3 DNA: TGTGCCAGTACCCCGTTGAGGGGGATCCCTGAAGCTTTCTTT; CDR3 protein: CASTPLRGIPEAFF
D gene: TRBD1; V gene: TRBV7-6; J gene: TRBJ2-2; clone size: .; CDR3 DNA: TGTGCCAGCAGCTTAGGAAGACAGGGGCACGCCGGGGAGCTGTTTTTT; CDR3 protein: CASSLGRQGHAGELFF